The 7 T cell receptor beta chains below come from one sample, sequenced in a study of blood T cell repertoires in COVID-19. Profiled with immunoSEQ multiplex PCR; TCRdb holds only in-frame clones, not every one. Of about 210,000 clones listed, 80% were seen once; the top ten hold around 13%. Sequencing was carried out using peripheral blood. The receptor source for this set is a human donor in a cohort sampled during active COVID-19.

Comments on this clone: A junction end diverges from the germline sequence, so it may reflect a read error. This specimen includes other DNA sequences encoding the same CDR3. This chain's CDR3 is CASSTLAGETKNIQYF. In nucleotides, the CDR3 is TGTGCCAGCAGCACCCTAGCGGGAGAAACCAAAAACATTCAGTACTTT. The gene calls are TRBV7-2 and TRBJ2-4; 10 bases are a match to TRBD2. This CDR3 spans 16 amino acids. Looked up from germline, CDR1 is SGHTA and CDR2 is FQGNSA.

The chain links TRBV9 to TRBJ2-1, with 9 bases matching TRBD1. This CDR3 has 15 residues. CDR1 is SGDLS and CDR2 is YYNGEE in the germline V gene. The ends lost 4 bases at V and 7 bases at J; junction bases unmatched: 9. The DNA of the CDR3 is TGTGCCAGCAGCAACCGCCTGGACAGGGGAAATGAGCAGTTCTTC. It yields the protein CASSNRLDRGNEQFF.

V is TRBV28 and J is TRBJ1-2, with TRBD1 matching over 12 bases. Germline CDR1 reads MDHEN; CDR2 reads SYDVKM. The CDR3 totals 13 residues. The trim removed 11 bases at V and 5 bases at J, leaving 6 bases unmatched. The CDR3 spells CASGTGGRYGYTF. In nucleotides, the CDR3 is TGTGCCTCCGGGACAGGGGGCAGGTATGGCTACACCTTC.

The rearrangement uses TRBV28 and TRBJ2-7, with D maybe TRBD1 (6 bases). V lost 7 bases and J 6 bases, leaving 13 bases between the germline ends. The germline V gene encodes CDR1 MDHEN and CDR2 SYDVKM. The CDR3 sequence is 12 residues long. The CDR3 bases are TGTGCCAGCACCCCAGGACAGAGCGAGCAGTACTTC. Its translation: CASTPGQSEQYF.

The count of this clone is one. In nucleotides, the CDR3 is TGTGCCAGCAGCCTTCCTTCGAACGGGACAGGGGGCACTGAAGCTTTCTTT. Its translation: CASSLPSNGTGGTEAFF. The rearrangement joins TRBV9 to TRBJ1-1; 11 positions match TRBD1. Germline V gives CDR1 SGDLS, CDR2 YYNGEE. This CDR3 is built from 17 residues. Germline trimming cut 4 bases from V and 4 bases from J; bases unmatched to any gene: 12. Together with reference TRBV9 and TRBJ1-1, the CDR3 gives the full variable domain: DSGVTQTPKHLITATGQRVTLRCSPRSGDLSVYWYQQSLDQGLQFLIQYYNGEERAKGNILERFSAQQFPDLHSELNLSSLELGDSALYFCASSLPSNGTGGTEAFFGQGTRLTVV.

This clone was seen once. The chain joins TRBV19 to TRBJ1-5, with 10 bases lining up with TRBD1. Germline V gene sequence: CDR1 LNHDA, CDR2 SQIVND (reference sequence). This CDR3 contains 17 residues. J was trimmed by 5 bases and V by 4 bases; bases with no gene match: 11. DNA for the CDR3: TGTGCCAGTAGTACCGATGGGACAGGGGAGGTGTATCAGCCCCAGCATTTT. Translation gives CASSTDGTGEVYQPQHF.

The chain joins TRBV5-1 to TRBJ2-7, with 7 bases aligning to TRBD1. CDR3 length: 14 residues. V lost 3 bases and J lost 1; bases outside the gene matches: 4. CDR1 and CDR2 (germline): SGHRS, YFSETQ. The CDR3 sequence: CASSWGQSSYEQYF. The CDR3 DNA is TGCGCCAGCAGCTGGGGACAGTCTTCCTACGAGCAGTACTTC.